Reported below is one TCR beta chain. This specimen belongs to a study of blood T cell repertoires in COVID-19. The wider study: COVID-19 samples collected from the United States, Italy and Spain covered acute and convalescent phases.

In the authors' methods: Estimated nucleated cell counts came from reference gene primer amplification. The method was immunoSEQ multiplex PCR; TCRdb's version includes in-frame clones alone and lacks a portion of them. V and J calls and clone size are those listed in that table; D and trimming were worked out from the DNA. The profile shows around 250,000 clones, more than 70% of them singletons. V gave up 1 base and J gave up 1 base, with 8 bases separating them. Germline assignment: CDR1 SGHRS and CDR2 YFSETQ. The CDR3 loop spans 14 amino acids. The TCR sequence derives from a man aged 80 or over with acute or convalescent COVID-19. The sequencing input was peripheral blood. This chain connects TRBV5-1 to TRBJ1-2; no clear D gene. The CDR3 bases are TGCGCCAGCAGCTTGAATGACAATAACTATGGCTACACCTTC. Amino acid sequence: CASSLNDNNYGYTF.